Each of the 6 T cell receptor beta chains below was sequenced from the same sample in a study of T cell repertoires in cytomegalovirus infection. Using its own MiXCR run on the reads, TCRdb lists one record per CDR3 protein. This sample has some 920,000 distinct CDR3 sequences, with around 29% found just once. The antigens these receptors bind are not known. The specimen was cultured CD8+ T cells from PBMCs, collected from culture after CMV antigen stimulation. These receptors all come from a human donor in good health (CMV status not recorded). Some clones in this sample may be carry-over from other donors' samples.

The chain links TRBV27 to TRBJ2-7; TRBD1 might be the D (8 bases). Trimming took 5 bases from V and 5 from J, leaving 13 bases between them. The CDR3 spans 13 residues. Germline V gene sequence: CDR1 MNHEY, CDR2 SMNVEV (reference sequence). In DNA form, the CDR3 reads TGTGCCAGCAGTGTACAGGGGGGGGACGAGCAGTACGTC. This encodes CASSVQGGDEQYV.

About this clonotype: The germline gene is not matched at one end of the junction; a read error may be the cause. The chain carries TRBV4-1 and TRBJ2-1; 7 bases are shared with TRBD2. The germline V gene encodes CDR1 MGHRA and CDR2 YSYEKL. CDR3 size: 14 residues. This CDR3 is CAGSHREEYNEQFF. The CDR3 DNA reads TGCGCCGGCAGCCACCGGGAGGAATACAATGAGCAGTTCTTC.

This sequence joins TRBV6-2 or TRBV6-3 and TRBJ1-5; TRBD1 matches at 8 bases. From germline, CDR1 is MNHEY and CDR2 SVGEGT. The CDR3 is 13 amino acids. The V segment lost 6 bases and the J segment 5 bases; nucleotides outside the gene matches: 3. The CDR3 is CASRNRGDQPQHF. The CDR3 DNA follows: TGTGCCAGCAGAAACAGGGGGGATCAGCCCCAGCATTTT.

This rearrangement joins TRBV11-3 to TRBJ2-1; D gene ambiguous. V lost 5 bases, J lost 4 bases, and 9 bases lay in between. This CDR3 contains 13 residues. CDR1 is SGHNT, CDR2 YENEEA, per germline. The CDR3 DNA follows: TGTGCCAGCAGCAGCCCCAGGTACAATGAGCAGTTCTTC. As protein: CASSSPRYNEQFF.

This clonotype has just a few counts. In DNA, the CDR3 is TGTGCCAGCAGCTTAGTTTCGGATTCGACAGGGGGCGCCAACTATGGCTACACCTTC. Translation gives CASSLVSDSTGGANYGYTF. The chain links TRBV7-3 to TRBJ1-2; TRBD1 matches 10 bases. Germline CDR1 is SGHTA and CDR2 is FQGTGA. The CDR3 totals 19 residues. Germline trimming cut 2 bases from V and 2 bases from J; bases unmatched to any gene: 14.

CDR3 nucleotide sequence: TGTGCCAGCAGACCTCGACAGGAGGCGAAGGTTTACAATGAGCAGTTCTTC. It yields the protein CASRPRQEAKVYNEQFF. The chain joins TRBV7-9 to TRBJ2-1; possible D gene TRBD1, 6 bases. The CDR3 length is 17 residues. Germline V lookup: CDR1 SEHNR, CDR2 FQNEAQ (reference sequence). V lost 6 bases to trimming and J lost 4 bases, with 22 bases between them.